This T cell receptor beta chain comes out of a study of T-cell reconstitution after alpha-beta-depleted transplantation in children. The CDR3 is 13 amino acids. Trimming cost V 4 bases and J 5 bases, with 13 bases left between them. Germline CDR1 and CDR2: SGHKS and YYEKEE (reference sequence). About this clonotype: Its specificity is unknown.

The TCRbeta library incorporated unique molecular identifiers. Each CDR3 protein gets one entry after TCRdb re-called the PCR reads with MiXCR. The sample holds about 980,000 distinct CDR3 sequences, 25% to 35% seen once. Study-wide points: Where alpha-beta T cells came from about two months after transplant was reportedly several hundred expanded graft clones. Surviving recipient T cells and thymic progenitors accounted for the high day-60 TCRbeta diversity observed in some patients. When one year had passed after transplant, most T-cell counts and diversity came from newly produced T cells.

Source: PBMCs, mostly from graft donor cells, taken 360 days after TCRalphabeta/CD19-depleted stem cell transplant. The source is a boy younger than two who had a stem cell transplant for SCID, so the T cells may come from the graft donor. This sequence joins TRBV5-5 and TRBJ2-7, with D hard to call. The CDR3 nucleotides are TGTGCCAGCAGCGTCGACATCGCGGACGAGCAGTACTTC. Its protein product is CASSVDIADEQYF.